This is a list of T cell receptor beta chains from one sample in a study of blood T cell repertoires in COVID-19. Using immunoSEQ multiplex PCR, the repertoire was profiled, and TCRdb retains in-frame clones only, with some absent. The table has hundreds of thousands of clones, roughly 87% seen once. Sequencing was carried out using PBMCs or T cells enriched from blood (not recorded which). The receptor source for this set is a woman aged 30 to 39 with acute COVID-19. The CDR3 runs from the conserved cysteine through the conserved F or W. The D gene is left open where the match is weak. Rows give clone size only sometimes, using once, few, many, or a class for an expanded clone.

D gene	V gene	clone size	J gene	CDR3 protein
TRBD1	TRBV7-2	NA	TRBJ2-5	CASSLRQGAKTQYF
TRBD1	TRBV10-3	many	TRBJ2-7	CAISDRTGGYYEQYF
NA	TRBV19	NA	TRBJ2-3	CASSILDLTDTQYF
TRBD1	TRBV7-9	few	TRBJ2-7	CASSQAGTGLDEQYF
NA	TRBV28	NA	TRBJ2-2	CASSLILGELFF
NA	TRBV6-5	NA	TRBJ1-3	CASSSGTYYSGNTIYF
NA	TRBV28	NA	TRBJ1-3	CASSSQGLGGNTIYF
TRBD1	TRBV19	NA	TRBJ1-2	CASRDRQYGYTF
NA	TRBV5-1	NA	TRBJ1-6	CASSFGGAGNSPLHF
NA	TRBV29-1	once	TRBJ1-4	CSVGTGSLEKLFF
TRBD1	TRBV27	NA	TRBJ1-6	CASRELKGGTGVSPLHF
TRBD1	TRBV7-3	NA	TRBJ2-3	CASSPLARDRGIGTDTQYF
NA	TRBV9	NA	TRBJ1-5	CASSGPGGNQPQHF
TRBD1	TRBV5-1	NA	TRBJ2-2	CASSPRTGTNTGELFF
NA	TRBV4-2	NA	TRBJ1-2	CASSQATGREGYTF
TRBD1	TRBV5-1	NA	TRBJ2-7	CASSLGSGTGAPVGYEQYF
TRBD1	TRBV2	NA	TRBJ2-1	CASSEGQRLLEQFF
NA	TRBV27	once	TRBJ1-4	CASSFLFSPNEKLFF
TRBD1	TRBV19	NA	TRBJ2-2	CASSTLQGLGTGELFF
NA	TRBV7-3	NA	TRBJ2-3	CASSLGLALDTQYF
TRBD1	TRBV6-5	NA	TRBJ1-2	CASNRGANYDGYTF
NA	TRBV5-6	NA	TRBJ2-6	CASRRVAGANVLTF
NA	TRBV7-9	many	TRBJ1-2	CASSLDLRVEGYTF
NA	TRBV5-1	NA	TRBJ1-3	CASSQTGLSGNTIYF
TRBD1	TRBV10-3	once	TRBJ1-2	CATRRTGGDNYGYTF
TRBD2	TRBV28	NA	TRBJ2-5	CASSPTSGRGQETQYF
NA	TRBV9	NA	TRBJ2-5	CASSPTGLGRETQYF
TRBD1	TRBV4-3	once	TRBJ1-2	CASSQDRDRTRGYTF
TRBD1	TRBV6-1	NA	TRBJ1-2	CASSEGQGSLLRYGYTF
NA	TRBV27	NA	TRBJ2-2	CASSLFPSGELFF
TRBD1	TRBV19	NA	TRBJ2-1	CATREDRSSYNEQFF
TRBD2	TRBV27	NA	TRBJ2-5	CASSLSVGGRAGETQYF